This TCR beta chain emerged from a study of OX40 agonist ivuxolimab in advanced cancers. The method was immunoSEQ multiplex PCR; TCRdb's version includes in-frame clones alone and lacks a portion of them. The sample contains 45,000 to 60,000 clones, 91% of which appear only once. As for this clone: Antigen: not known.

General study results and limits: Among the least clonally expanded were partial responders at 0.1-3.0 mg/kg. On average, CD8+ T cells had more expanded clones than CD4+.

Germline V lookup: CDR1 SEHNR, CDR2 FQNEAQ (reference sequence). This CDR3 has 16 residues. V gave up 5 bases and J gave up 0 bases, with 16 bases separating them. The sequences come from CD4+ or CD8+ T cells sorted from blood, collected in a trial of the OX40 agonist ivuxolimab. The V gene is TRBV7-9, the J gene TRBJ1-2; maybe TRBD1 (6 bases). The source is an adult with an advanced solid tumor such as melanoma, head and neck, liver or kidney cancer. CDR3 residues: CASSDTRDKANYGYTF. The CDR3 DNA reads TGTGCCAGCAGCGACACCCGGGACAAAGCTAACTATGGCTACACCTTC.